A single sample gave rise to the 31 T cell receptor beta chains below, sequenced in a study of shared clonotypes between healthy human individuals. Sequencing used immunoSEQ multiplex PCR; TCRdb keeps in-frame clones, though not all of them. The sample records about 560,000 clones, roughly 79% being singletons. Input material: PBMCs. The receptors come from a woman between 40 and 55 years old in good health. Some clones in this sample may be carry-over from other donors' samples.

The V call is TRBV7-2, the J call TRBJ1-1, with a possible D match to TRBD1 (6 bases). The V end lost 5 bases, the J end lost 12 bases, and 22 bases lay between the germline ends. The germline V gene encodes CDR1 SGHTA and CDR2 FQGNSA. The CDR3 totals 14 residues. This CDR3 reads CASSERRQVAKPFF. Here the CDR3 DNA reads TGTGCCAGCAGCGAGCGTCGACAGGTGGCGAAACCTTTCTTT. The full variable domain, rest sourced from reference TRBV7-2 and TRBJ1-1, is GAGVSQSPSNKVTEKGKDVELRCDPISGHTALYWYRQSLGQGLEFLIYFQGNSAPDKSGLPSDRFSAERTGGSVSTLTIQRTQQEDSAVYLCASSERRQVAKPFFGQGTRLTVV.

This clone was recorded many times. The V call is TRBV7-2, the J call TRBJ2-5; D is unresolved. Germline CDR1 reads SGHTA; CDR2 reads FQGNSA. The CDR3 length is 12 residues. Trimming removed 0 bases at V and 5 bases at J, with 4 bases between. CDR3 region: CASSLAIETQYF. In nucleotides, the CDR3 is TGTGCCAGCAGCTTAGCGATCGAGACCCAGTACTTC. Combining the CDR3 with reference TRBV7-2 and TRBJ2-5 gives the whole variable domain GAGVSQSPSNKVTEKGKDVELRCDPISGHTALYWYRQSLGQGLEFLIYFQGNSAPDKSGLPSDRFSAERTGGSVSTLTIQRTQQEDSAVYLCASSLAIETQYFGPGTRLLVL.

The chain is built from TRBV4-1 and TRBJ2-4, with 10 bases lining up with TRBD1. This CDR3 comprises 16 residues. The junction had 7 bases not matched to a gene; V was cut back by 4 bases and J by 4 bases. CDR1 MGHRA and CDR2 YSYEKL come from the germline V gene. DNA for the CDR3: TGCGCCAGCAGCCCGGGACAGGGGAGGGGTAAAAACATTCAGTACTTC. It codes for CASSPGQGRGKNIQYF.

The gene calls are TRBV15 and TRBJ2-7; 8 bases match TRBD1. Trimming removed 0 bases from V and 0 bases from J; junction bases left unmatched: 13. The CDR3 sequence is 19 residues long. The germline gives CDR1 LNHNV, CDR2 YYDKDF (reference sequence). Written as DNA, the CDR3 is TGTGCCACCAGCAGAGATCCCACCCCAACCGGGACAGGCTCCTACGAGCAGTACTTC. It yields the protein CATSRDPTPTGTGSYEQYF.

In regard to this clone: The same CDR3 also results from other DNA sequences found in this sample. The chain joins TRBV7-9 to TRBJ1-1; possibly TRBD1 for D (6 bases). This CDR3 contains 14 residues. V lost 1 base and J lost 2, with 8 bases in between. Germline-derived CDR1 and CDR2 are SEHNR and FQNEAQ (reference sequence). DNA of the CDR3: TGTGCCAGCAGCTTAGGACAGGTTAACACTGAAGCTTTCTTT. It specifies CASSLGQVNTEAFF.

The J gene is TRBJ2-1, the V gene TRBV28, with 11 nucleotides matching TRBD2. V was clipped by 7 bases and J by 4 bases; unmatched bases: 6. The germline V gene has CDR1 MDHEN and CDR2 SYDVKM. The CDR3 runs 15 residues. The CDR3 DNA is TGTGCCAGCAACCCACTAGCGGGAGAATACAATGAGCAGTTCTTC. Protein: CASNPLAGEYNEQFF.

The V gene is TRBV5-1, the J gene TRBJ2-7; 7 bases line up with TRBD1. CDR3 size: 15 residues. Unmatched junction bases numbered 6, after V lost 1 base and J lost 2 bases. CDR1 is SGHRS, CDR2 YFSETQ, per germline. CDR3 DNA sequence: TGCGCCAGCAGCTTGCTCGGGACAGATCCCTACGAGCAGTACTTC. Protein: CASSLLGTDPYEQYF.

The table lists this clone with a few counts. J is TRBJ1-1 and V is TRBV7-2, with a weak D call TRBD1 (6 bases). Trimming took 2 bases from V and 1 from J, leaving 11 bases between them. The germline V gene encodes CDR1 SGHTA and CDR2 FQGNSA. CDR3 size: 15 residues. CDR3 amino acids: CASSLTDRSNTEAFF. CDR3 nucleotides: TGTGCCAGCAGCTTAACAGACAGGTCGAACACTGAAGCTTTCTTT.

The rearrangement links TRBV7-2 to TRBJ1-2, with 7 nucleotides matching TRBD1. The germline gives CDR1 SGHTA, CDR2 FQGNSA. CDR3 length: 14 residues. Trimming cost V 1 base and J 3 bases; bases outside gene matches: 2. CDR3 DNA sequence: TGTGCCAGCAGCTTAGGACAGGGACACTATGGCTACACCTTC. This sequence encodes CASSLGQGHYGYTF.

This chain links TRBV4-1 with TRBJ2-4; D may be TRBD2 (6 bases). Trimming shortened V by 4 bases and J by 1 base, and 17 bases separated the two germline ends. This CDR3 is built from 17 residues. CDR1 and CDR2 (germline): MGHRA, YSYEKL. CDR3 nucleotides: TGCGCCAGCAGCCCAGGACTACCGGCCGTGGCCAAAAACATTCAGTACTTC. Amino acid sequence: CASSPGLPAVAKNIQYF.

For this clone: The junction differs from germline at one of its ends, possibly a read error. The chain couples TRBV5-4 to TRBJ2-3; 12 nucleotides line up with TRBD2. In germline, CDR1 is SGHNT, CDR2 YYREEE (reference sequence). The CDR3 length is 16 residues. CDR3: CAGSYRLAGVADTQYF. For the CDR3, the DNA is TGTGCCGGCAGCTATCGACTAGCGGGGGTGGCAGATACGCAGTATTTT. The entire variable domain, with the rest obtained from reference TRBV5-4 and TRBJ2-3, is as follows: ETGVTQSPTHLIKTRGQQVTLRCSSQSGHNTVSWYQQALGQGPQFIFQYYREEENGRGNFPPRFSGLQFPNYSSELNVNALELDDSALYLCAGSYRLAGVADTQYFGPGTRLTVL.

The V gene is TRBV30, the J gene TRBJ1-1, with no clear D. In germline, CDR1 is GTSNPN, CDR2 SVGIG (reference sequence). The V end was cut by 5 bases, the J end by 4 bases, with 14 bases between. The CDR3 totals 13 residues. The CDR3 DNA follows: TGTGCCTGGCAACTACACGCGGCCACTGAAGCTTTCTTT. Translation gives CAWQLHAATEAFF.

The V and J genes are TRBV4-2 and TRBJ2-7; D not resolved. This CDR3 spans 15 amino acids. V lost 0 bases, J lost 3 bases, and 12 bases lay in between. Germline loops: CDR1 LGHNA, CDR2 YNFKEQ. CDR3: CASSQDSASYYEQYF. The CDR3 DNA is TGTGCCAGCAGCCAAGATTCGGCCTCTTACTACGAGCAGTACTTC.

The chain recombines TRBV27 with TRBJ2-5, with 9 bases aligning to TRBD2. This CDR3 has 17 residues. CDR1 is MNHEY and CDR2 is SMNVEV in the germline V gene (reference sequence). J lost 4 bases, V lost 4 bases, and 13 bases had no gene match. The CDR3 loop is CASSSRVAGGRRETQYF. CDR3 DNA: TGTGCCAGCAGTTCTAGGGTTGCGGGAGGGCGGAGAGAGACCCAGTACTTC.

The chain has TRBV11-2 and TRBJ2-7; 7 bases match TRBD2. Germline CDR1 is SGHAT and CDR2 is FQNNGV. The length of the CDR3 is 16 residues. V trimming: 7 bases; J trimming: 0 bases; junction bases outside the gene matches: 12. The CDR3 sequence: CASTAWSGGSSYEQYF. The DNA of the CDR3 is TGTGCCAGCACCGCCTGGTCCGGGGGGAGCTCCTACGAGCAGTACTTC.

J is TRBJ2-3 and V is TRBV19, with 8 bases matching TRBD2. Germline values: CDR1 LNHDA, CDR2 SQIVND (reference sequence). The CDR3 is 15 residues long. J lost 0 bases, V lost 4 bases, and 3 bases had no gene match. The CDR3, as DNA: TGTGCCAGTAGTACCCGACTAGCGAGCACAGATACGCAGTATTTT. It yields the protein CASSTRLASTDTQYF. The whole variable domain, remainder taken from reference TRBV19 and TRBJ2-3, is DGGITQSPKYLFRKEGQNVTLSCEQNLNHDAMYWYRQDPGQGLRLIYYSQIVNDFQKGDIAEGYSVSREKKESFPLTVTSAQKNPTAFYLCASSTRLASTDTQYFGPGTRLTVL.

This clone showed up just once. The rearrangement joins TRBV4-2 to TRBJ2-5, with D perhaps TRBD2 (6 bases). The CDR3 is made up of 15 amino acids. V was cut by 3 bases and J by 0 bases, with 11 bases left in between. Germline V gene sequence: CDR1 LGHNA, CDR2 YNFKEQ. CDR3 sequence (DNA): TGTGCCAGCAGCCACGGGGCTAGCGACCAAGAGACCCAGTACTTC. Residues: CASSHGASDQETQYF.

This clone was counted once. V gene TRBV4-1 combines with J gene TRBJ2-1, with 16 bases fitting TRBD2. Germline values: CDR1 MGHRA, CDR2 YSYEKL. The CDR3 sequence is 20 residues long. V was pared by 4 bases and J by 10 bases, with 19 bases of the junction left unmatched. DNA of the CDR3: TGCGCCAGCAGCCTTCTTTGGGGACTAGCGGGAGGGCCACTGGAAGGGGAGCAGTTCTTC. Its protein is CASSLLWGLAGGPLEGEQFF.

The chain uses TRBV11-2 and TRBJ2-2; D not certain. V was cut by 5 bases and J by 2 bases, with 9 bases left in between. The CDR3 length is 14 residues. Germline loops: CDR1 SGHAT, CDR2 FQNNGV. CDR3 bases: TGTGCCAGCAGCCCAAGGAGTAACACCGGGGAGCTGTTTTTT. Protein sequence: CASSPRSNTGELFF.

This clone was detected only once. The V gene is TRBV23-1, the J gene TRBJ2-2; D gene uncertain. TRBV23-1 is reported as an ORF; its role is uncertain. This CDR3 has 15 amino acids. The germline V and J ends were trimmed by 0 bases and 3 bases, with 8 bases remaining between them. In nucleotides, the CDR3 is TGCGCCAGCAGTCAATCGAAAGGGTACACCGGGGAGCTGTTTTTT. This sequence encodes CASSQSKGYTGELFF.

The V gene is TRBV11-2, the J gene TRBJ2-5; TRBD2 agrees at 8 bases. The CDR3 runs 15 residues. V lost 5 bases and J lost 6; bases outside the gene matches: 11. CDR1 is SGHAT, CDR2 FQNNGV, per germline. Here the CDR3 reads CASSPPGGGAQTQYF. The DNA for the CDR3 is TGTGCCAGCAGCCCCCCCGGGGGGGGCGCCCAGACCCAGTACTTC.

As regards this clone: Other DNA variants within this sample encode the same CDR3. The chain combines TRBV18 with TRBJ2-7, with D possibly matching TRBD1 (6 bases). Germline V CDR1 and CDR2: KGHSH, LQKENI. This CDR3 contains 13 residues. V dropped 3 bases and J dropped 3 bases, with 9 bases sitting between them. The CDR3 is CASSPAGDYEQYF. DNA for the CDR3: TGTGCCAGCTCACCCGCAGGGGACTACGAGCAGTACTTC.

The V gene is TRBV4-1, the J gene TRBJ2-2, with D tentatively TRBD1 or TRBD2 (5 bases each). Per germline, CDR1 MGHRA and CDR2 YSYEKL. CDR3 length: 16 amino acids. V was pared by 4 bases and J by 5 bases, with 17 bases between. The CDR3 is CASSPPRGSLTGELFF. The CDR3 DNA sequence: TGCGCCAGCAGCCCACCACGGGGCAGCTTGACCGGGGAGCTGTTTTTT.

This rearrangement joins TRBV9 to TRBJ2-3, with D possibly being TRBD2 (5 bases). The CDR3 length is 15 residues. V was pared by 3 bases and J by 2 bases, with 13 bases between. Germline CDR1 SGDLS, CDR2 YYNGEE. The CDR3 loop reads CASSAGIIDTDTQYF. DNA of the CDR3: TGTGCCAGCAGCGCCGGGATCATCGACACAGATACGCAGTATTTT.

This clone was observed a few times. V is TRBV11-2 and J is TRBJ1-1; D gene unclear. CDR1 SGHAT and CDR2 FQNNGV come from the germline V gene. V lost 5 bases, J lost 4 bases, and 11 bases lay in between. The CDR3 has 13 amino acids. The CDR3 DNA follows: TGTGCCAGCAGCCCGTTCTTTGCCACTGAAGCTTTCTTT. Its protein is CASSPFFATEAFF.

DNA for the CDR3: TGTGCCAGCAGCCGAACAAGGAACACTGAAGCTTTCTTT. Amino acid sequence: CASSRTRNTEAFF. The V and J genes are TRBV7-9 and TRBJ1-1; D is unclear. Trimming pared 5 bases from V and 1 base from J, leaving 8 bases between. The CDR3 consists of 13 residues. Germline lookup yields CDR1 SEHNR and CDR2 FQNEAQ (reference sequence).

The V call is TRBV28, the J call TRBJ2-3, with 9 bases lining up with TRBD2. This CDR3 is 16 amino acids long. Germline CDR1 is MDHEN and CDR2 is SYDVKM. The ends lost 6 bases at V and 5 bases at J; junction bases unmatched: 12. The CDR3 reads CASRISGSNPRDTQYF. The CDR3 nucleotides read TGTGCCAGCAGAATTAGCGGGAGCAATCCACGAGATACGCAGTATTTT. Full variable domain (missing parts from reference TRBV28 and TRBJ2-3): DVKVTQSSRYLVKRTGEKVFLECVQDMDHENMFWYRQDPGLGLRLIYFSYDVKMKEKGDIPEGYSVSREKKERFSLILESASTNQTSMYLCASRISGSNPRDTQYFGPGTRLTVL.

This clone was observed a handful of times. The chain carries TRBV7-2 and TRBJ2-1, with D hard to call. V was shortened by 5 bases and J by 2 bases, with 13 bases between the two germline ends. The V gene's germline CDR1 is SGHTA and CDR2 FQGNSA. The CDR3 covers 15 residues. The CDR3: CASSPSVGAYNEQFF. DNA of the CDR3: TGTGCCAGCAGCCCCTCAGTGGGTGCCTACAATGAGCAGTTCTTC.

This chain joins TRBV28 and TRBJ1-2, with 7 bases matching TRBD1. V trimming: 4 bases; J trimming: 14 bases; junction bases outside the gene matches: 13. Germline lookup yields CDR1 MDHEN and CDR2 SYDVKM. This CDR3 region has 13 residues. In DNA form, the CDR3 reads TGTGCCAGCAGTTCAGGGGGGACAGAACAGGGGACCTTC. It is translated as CASSSGGTEQGTF.

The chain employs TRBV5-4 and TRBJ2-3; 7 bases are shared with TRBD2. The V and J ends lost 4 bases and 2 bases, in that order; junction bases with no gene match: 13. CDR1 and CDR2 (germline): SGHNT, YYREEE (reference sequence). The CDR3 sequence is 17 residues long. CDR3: CASSPGGIAGYTDTQYF. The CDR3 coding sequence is TGTGCCAGCAGCCCCGGAGGGATAGCGGGTTACACAGATACGCAGTATTTT.

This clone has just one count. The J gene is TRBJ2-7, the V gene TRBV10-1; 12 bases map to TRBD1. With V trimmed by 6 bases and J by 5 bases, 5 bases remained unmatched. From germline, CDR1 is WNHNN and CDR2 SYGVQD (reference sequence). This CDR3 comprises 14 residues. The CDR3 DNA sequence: TGCGCCAGCAGCGAGGGGACAGGGGGCGACGAGCAGTACTTC. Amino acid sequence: CASSEGTGGDEQYF.